This T cell receptor (beta chain) originates from a study of regulatory T cells in long-lasting Graves disease. On the study more broadly: Those with persistent Graves' disease had received antithyroid drugs for over 5 years with positive TSH receptor antibodies.

Time point of the sample: persistent/refractory GD, antithyroid drugs over 5 years with positive TRAb. PBMC-extracted RNA yielded the TCR library. Approximately 9.9-milliliter peripheral blood samples went into EDTA tubes. In regard to this clonotype: The antigen is not known.

Investigators prepared the TCR beta libraries by applying iRepertoire HTBI primers and Arm-PCR of CDR3 regions. TCRdb fed the multiplex PCR reads into MiXCR, producing one record per CDR3 protein. The sample yields around 430,000 distinct CDR3 sequences, under 25% seen once. Study results and caveats: Those with persistent Graves' had less TCR diversity than newly diagnosed patients.

This material consisted of peripheral blood mononuclear cells (PBMCs), taken when the disease was refractory, from a patient treated with antithyroid drugs. This receptor was obtained from a female donor with Graves disease.

CDR3: CASSLVGGPGQPQHF. Here the CDR3 DNA reads TGCGCCAGCAGCTTGGTTGGGGGTCCGGGTCAGCCCCAGCATTTT. This chain connects TRBV5-1 to TRBJ1-5; D might be TRBD1 (5 bases). V lost 0 bases and J 6 bases, leaving 13 bases between the germline ends. This CDR3 contains 15 residues. Per the germline V gene, CDR1 is SGHRS and CDR2 is YFSETQ.